This is a list of T cell receptor beta chains from one sample in a study of blood T cell repertoires in COVID-19. Data came from immunoSEQ multiplex PCR; TCRdb stores just in-frame clones and leaves some out. The sample has about 240,000 clones, approximately 86% seen once; the top ten hold 7.2%. Sequenced: peripheral blood. These receptors came from a man aged 60-69 years who had recovered from COVID-19. Each CDR3 is given with its conserved first and last residue. A D gene is named only where the DNA matches it firmly. Where a row states a size, it is once, few, many or the class of an expanded clone; other rows omit it.

NA	TRBV10-3	TRBD1	TRBJ1-1	TGTGCCATCAAACCGGGACAGGGACCCACTGAAGCTTTCTTT	CAIKPGQGPTEAFF
NA	TRBV11-2	TRBD1	TRBJ1-2	TGTGCCAGCAGCCTCGGGACAGGGGGCTTAGCTAACTATGGCTACACCTTC	CASSLGTGGLANYGYTF
few	TRBV18	NA	TRBJ2-3	TGTGCCAGCTCACCTAAGGGGTGGGGAGATACGCAGTATTTT	CASSPKGWGDTQYF
NA	TRBV27	NA	TRBJ2-3	TGTGCCAGCCTGAGAAGGGGCCAAGCAGATACGCAGTATTTT	CASLRRGQADTQYF
once	TRBV3-1/TRBV3-2	NA	TRBJ2-1	TGTGCCAGCAGCCGAAGGGGTAGCGGACACAATGAGCAGTTCTTC	CASSRRGSGHNEQFF
NA	TRBV6-5	NA	TRBJ1-1	TGTGCCAGCACGATAGTCCTTTCGAACACTGAAGCTTTCTTT	CASTIVLSNTEAFF
few	TRBV2	NA	TRBJ1-2	TGTGCCAGCAGTGAAGCAGGCTGGAGCGGCTACACCTTC	CASSEAGWSGYTF
NA	TRBV24-1	TRBD1	TRBJ2-7	TGTGCCACCAGTGATCCGGGACAGGATATCAACGAGCAGTACTTC	CATSDPGQDINEQYF
NA	TRBV6-5	NA	TRBJ2-3	TGTGCCAGCACCCGGGACAAGCAGTCAGATACGCAGTATTTT	CASTRDKQSDTQYF
NA	TRBV30	NA	TRBJ2-2	TGTGCCTGGAGTAAAAACAGGGTCCGCGGGGAGCTGTTTTTT	CAWSKNRVRGELFF
many	TRBV4-2	NA	TRBJ1-2	TGTGCCAGCAGCCAAGCTCCAGGGTCGAGCTATGGCTACACCTTC	CASSQAPGSSYGYTF
NA	TRBV2	TRBD2	TRBJ2-5	TGTGCCAGCACCCCCCTACTAGCGGGGGCCGCCTCCGAACAAGAGACCCAGTACTTC	CASTPLLAGAASEQETQYF
NA	TRBV6-1	NA	TRBJ1-5	TGTGCCAGCAGTGAACGCCAGAATCAGCCCCAGCATTTT	CASSERQNQPQHF
NA	TRBV3-1/TRBV3-2	NA	TRBJ2-1	TGTGCCAGCAGCCTTCTGGGGGGCAATGAGCAGTTCTTC	CASSLLGGNEQFF
NA	TRBV11-3	NA	TRBJ2-3	TGTGCCAGCAGCTCCGGCGGGACTAGCACAGATACGCAGTATTTT	CASSSGGTSTDTQYF
NA	TRBV3-1/TRBV3-2	TRBD1	TRBJ1-5	TGTGCCAGCTCCACAGGGGGTCGCAATCAGCCCCAGCATTTT	CASSTGGRNQPQHF
once	TRBV15	NA	TRBJ2-1	TGTGCCACCAGCAGAGTTAGGAACAGGAGAACCTCCTACAATGAGCAGTTCTTC	CATSRVRNRRTSYNEQFF
NA	TRBV9	TRBD1	TRBJ1-4	TGTGCCAGCAGCGTAGGACAGGGGGCGCAAGTTTATGAAAAACTGTTTTTT	CASSVGQGAQVYEKLFF
NA	TRBV29-1	NA	TRBJ1-2	TGCAGCGTTGAAGATGGCGGGAACTATGGCTACACCTTC	CSVEDGGNYGYTF
NA	TRBV6-6	TRBD1	TRBJ2-1	TGTGCCAGCAGCAACAGGGGGCACAATGAGCAGTTCTTC	CASSNRGHNEQFF
once	TRBV30	NA	TRBJ1-6	TGTGCCTGGAGTGGGGACACAGATAATTCACCCCTCCACTTT	CAWSGDTDNSPLHF
few	TRBV5-1	TRBD1	TRBJ2-7	TGCGCCAGCAGCTCGGGACAGGGGGCTGACGAGCAGTACTTC	CASSSGQGADEQYF
NA	TRBV23-1	NA	TRBJ1-3	TGCGCCAGCAGTCGTTTTGTGCAGGGGCTGGGAGAAGACACCATATATTTT	CASSRFVQGLGEDTIYF
NA	TRBV5-1	TRBD2	TRBJ2-3	TGCGCCAGCAGCTGGGGACTAGCGGGGAAGGATACGCAGTATTTT	CASSWGLAGKDTQYF
NA	TRBV4-2	NA	TRBJ1-2	TGTGCCAGCAGCCAAGATCCGAGAGCTAACTATGGCTACACCTTC	CASSQDPRANYGYTF
NA	TRBV6-5	NA	TRBJ2-1	TGTGCCAGCAGGACAGGATACAATGAGCAGTTCTTC	CASRTGYNEQFF
once	TRBV19	TRBD1	TRBJ2-4	TGTGCCAGTAGTATTTTCCAACAGGGGAAAAACATTCAGTACTTC	CASSIFQQGKNIQYF
NA	TRBV5-1	NA	TRBJ2-5	TGCGCCAGCAGCTTGACAGGGCCACGGGAGACCCAGTACTTC	CASSLTGPRETQYF
once	TRBV7-2	NA	TRBJ1-2	TGTGCCAGCAGCATACGGGTCCTACGCCACTATGGCTACACCTTC	CASSIRVLRHYGYTF
NA	TRBV29-1	NA	TRBJ1-4	TGCAGCGTTGGGTTGGCGGGCCGCGCGACCAAACTGTTTTTT	CSVGLAGRATKLFF
NA	TRBV5-1	NA	TRBJ2-5	TGCGCCAGCAGCTTGGGGGGCGCCCGGGAGACCCAGTACTTC	CASSLGGARETQYF